This TCR beta chain was found in a study of shared clonotypes between healthy human individuals. Study results and limitations: Specimens sampled were limited to blood, with tissue repertoires likely differing.

As to this clone: The antigen remains unidentified.

Genomic DNA from each subset was divided evenly over several immunoSEQ plates. Researchers sequenced unsorted PBMC DNA using ten immunoSEQ deep assay plates. The method was immunoSEQ multiplex PCR; TCRdb's version includes in-frame clones alone and lacks a portion of them. The table lists about 470,000 clones, around 79% of them singletons. Sequenced input: PBMCs. This TCR derives from a woman aged 35 to 49 in good health. Some clones in this sample may be carry-over from other donors' samples.

Here the CDR3 reads CASSLVPRNTEAFF. CDR3 sequence (DNA): TGTGCCAGCAGCTTAGTGCCGCGGAACACTGAAGCTTTCTTT. The V call is TRBV7-9, the J call TRBJ1-1, with D uncertain. CDR3 length equals 14 residues. CDR1 and CDR2 from the germline V gene are SEHNR and FQNEAQ (reference sequence). V gave up 1 base and J gave up 1 base, with 7 bases separating them.